These 20 T cell receptor beta chains were all obtained from the same sample, sequenced in a study of cytomegalovirus exposure and HLA in healthy donors. The PCR contained 60 Vbeta and 13 Jbeta primers. TCRdb's copy holds only in-frame clones and misses some; the assay was immunoSEQ multiplex PCR. The table records some 180,000 clones, around four fifths of them present only once. The specimen was PBMCs. The receptors were sampled from a man aged 18 to 35 in good health and CMV-seronegative.

V and J are TRBV30 and TRBJ2-3; possibly TRBD2 for D (5 bases). Per germline, CDR1 GTSNPN and CDR2 SVGIG (reference sequence). CDR3 length: 15 amino acids. The V and J ends lost 4 bases and 5 bases respectively, with 19 bases between them. CDR3 amino acids: CAWKAVLSGIDTQYF. The CDR3 region has the DNA TGTGCCTGGAAAGCGGTTCTATCGGGGATAGATACGCAGTATTTT.

This rearrangement joins TRBV19 to TRBJ1-1; unclear D gene. V was shortened by 5 bases and J by 8 bases, with 18 bases between the two germline ends. Germline CDR1 and CDR2: LNHDA and SQIVND (reference sequence). This CDR3 spans 14 amino acids. CDR3 protein: CASSDKPRHLEAFF. For the CDR3, the DNA is TGTGCCAGTAGTGATAAGCCCAGACACCTCGAAGCTTTCTTT. Filled out from reference TRBV19 and TRBJ1-1, the complete variable domain reads DGGITQSPKYLFRKEGQNVTLSCEQNLNHDAMYWYRQDPGQGLRLIYYSQIVNDFQKGDIAEGYSVSREKKESFPLTVTSAQKNPTAFYLCASSDKPRHLEAFFGQGTRLTVV.

The rearrangement uses TRBV7-9 and TRBJ1-1; no clear D. Trimming cost V 5 bases and J 11 bases, with 15 bases left between them. This CDR3 is built from 12 residues. Germline lookup yields CDR1 SEHNR and CDR2 FQNEAQ (reference sequence). The chain's CDR3 is CASSNQARPAFF. As DNA, the CDR3 is TGTGCCAGCAGCAACCAAGCTAGGCCGGCTTTCTTT. Together with reference TRBV7-9 and TRBJ1-1, the CDR3 gives the full variable domain: DTGVSQNPRHKITKRGQNVTFRCDPISEHNRLYWYRQTLGQGPEFLTYFQNEAQLEKSRLLSDRFSAERPKGSFSTLEIQRTEQGDSAMYLCASSNQARPAFFGQGTRLTVV.

This chain uses TRBV2 with TRBJ1-6; 9 positions match TRBD1. The CDR3 covers 15 residues. V shed 7 bases and J 9 bases; nucleotides not matched to a gene: 10. CDR1 SNHLY and CDR2 FYNNEI come from the germline V gene. The CDR3 loop reads CASKGTGSAGSPLHF. The CDR3 region has the DNA TGTGCCAGCAAGGGGACAGGGAGCGCGGGTTCACCCCTCCACTTT.

The chain is built from TRBV11-2 and TRBJ2-5; D gene ambiguous. Germline assignment: CDR1 SGHAT and CDR2 FQNNGV. This CDR3 spans 11 amino acids. Trimming stripped 5 bases from V and 1 base from J, with 2 bases between. CDR3: CASSLQETQYF. For the CDR3, the DNA is TGTGCCAGCAGCCTCCAAGAGACCCAGTACTTC.

The V gene is TRBV9, the J gene TRBJ2-5; 7 bases map to TRBD2. The CDR3 is made up of 11 amino acids. V was pared by 7 bases and J by 5 bases, with 2 bases of the junction left unmatched. The V gene's germline CDR1 is SGDLS and CDR2 YYNGEE. CDR3 nucleotide sequence: TGTGCCAGCGGGAGGGGTGAGACCCAGTACTTC. This gives the protein CASGRGETQYF.

The rearrangement joins TRBV5-1 to TRBJ2-1; TRBD2 might be the D (6 bases). This CDR3 region has 13 residues. With 2 bases removed from V and 7 bases from J, the gap between germline ends came to 10 bases. The germline gives CDR1 SGHRS, CDR2 YFSETQ. CDR3 sequence reads: CASSFGGKNEQFF. The CDR3 DNA reads TGCGCCAGCAGCTTTGGCGGGAAGAATGAGCAGTTCTTC.

This clone was observed a few times. This chain joins TRBV7-3 and TRBJ2-1; D may be TRBD2 (5 bases). V was clipped by 5 bases and J by 9 bases, with 11 bases between them. The CDR3 length is 12 residues. Germline-derived CDR1 and CDR2 are SGHTA and FQGTGA. The CDR3 sequence is CASSTPRGEQFF. CDR3 DNA sequence: TGTGCCAGCAGCACCCCACGGGGTGAGCAGTTCTTC.

The V gene is TRBV19, the J gene TRBJ2-7, with 11 nucleotides matching TRBD1. CDR1 and CDR2 (germline): LNHDA, SQIVND (reference sequence). This CDR3 is 15 amino acids long. The ends lost 4 bases at V and 3 bases at J; junction bases unmatched: 5. In DNA form, the CDR3 reads TGTGCCAGTAGTAAGGTGGGACAGGGGGGCTACGAGCAGTACTTC. Its translation is CASSKVGQGGYEQYF.

The V and J genes are TRBV19 and TRBJ1-5, with TRBD1 matching over 9 bases. The V and J ends lost 7 bases and 4 bases, in that order; junction bases with no gene match: 8. CDR1 LNHDA and CDR2 SQIVND come from the germline V gene (reference sequence). The CDR3 extends over 15 amino acids. The CDR3 reads CASKEGTGRNQPQHF. In DNA form, the CDR3 reads TGTGCCAGTAAGGAGGGGACAGGGAGAAATCAGCCCCAGCATTTT.

V is TRBV5-4 and J is TRBJ2-1; no definite D call. V dropped 4 bases and J dropped 0 bases, with 11 bases sitting between them. The CDR3 runs to 15 residues. Germline values: CDR1 SGHNT, CDR2 YYREEE (reference sequence). CDR3 sequence reads: CASSLDQSSYNEQFF. In DNA form, the CDR3 reads TGTGCCAGCAGCCTAGACCAGAGCTCCTACAATGAGCAGTTCTTC.

Note on this clone: Other nucleotide sequences from this sample produce the same CDR3. The chain is built from TRBV9 and TRBJ2-2; no firm D call. The CDR3 contains 15 residues. The germline gives CDR1 SGDLS, CDR2 YYNGEE. The V gene lost 0 bases and the J gene lost 2 bases, with 8 bases spanning the gap. DNA of the CDR3: TGTGCCAGCAGCGTAGGATCGCGTAACACCGGGGAGCTGTTTTTT. Translated: CASSVGSRNTGELFF.

The sample holds a few counts of this clone. V usage is TRBV7-3 and J usage is TRBJ2-1; 9 bases fit TRBD2. Germline trimming cut 2 bases from V and 3 bases from J; bases unmatched to any gene: 11. Germline V lookup: CDR1 SGHTA, CDR2 FQGTGA. The CDR3 runs 18 residues. Here the CDR3 reads CASSLSARAGGHYNEQFF. The CDR3 DNA sequence: TGTGCCAGCAGCTTATCGGCTAGAGCGGGGGGACACTACAATGAGCAGTTCTTC. Drawing the rest from reference TRBV7-3 and TRBJ2-1, the complete variable domain is GAGVSQTPSNKVTEKGKYVELRCDPISGHTALYWYRQSLGQGPEFLIYFQGTGAADDSGLPNDRFFAVRPEGSVSTLKIQRTERGDSAVYLCASSLSARAGGHYNEQFFGPGTRLTVL.

This clone occurred a few times. V gene TRBV4-2 combines with J gene TRBJ1-1; D remains unclear. Trimming took 4 bases from V and 4 from J, leaving 10 bases between them. CDR1 and CDR2 from the germline V gene are LGHNA and YNFKEQ. This CDR3 contains 13 residues. The CDR3 loop reads CASSPEVGTEAFF. DNA for the CDR3: TGTGCCAGCAGCCCCGAGGTGGGCACTGAAGCTTTCTTT.

Points on this clone: At the DNA level, this CDR3 is encoded by other sequences in the same sample as well. J is TRBJ1-1 and V is TRBV7-9, with D hard to call. Germline CDR1 is SEHNR and CDR2 is FQNEAQ (reference sequence). CDR3 length: 13 amino acids. Trimming took 5 bases from V and 0 from J, leaving 7 bases between them. CDR3 protein: CASSLDLNTEAFF. The CDR3 DNA follows: TGTGCCAGCAGCCTAGACTTGAACACTGAAGCTTTCTTT.

This clone showed up just a few times. CDR3 coding DNA: TGTGCCAGCAGTGACAGGGGCATCTCTGGGGCCAACGTCCTGACTTTC. Its translation is CASSDRGISGANVLTF. The chain uses TRBV13 and TRBJ2-6; TRBD1 matches 8 bases. CDR1 and CDR2 from the germline V gene are PRHDT and FYEKMQ (reference sequence). This CDR3 contains 16 residues. The V segment lost 6 bases and the J segment 0 bases; nucleotides outside the gene matches: 4. Full variable domain (remainder filled in from reference TRBV13 and TRBJ2-6): AAGVIQSPRHLIKEKRETATLKCYPIPRHDTVYWYQQGPGQDPQFLISFYEKMQSDKGSIPDRFSAQQFSDYHSELNMSSLELGDSALYFCASSDRGISGANVLTFGAGSRLTVL.

This clone was seen more than once but under ten times. The chain carries TRBV5-6 and TRBJ2-1, with TRBD1 matching 8 bases. Germline assignment: CDR1 SGHDT and CDR2 YYEEEE. The CDR3 has 15 residues. The junction had 8 bases not matched to a gene; V was cut back by 2 bases and J by 7 bases. The CDR3 bases are TGTGCCAGCAGCTTTGTAGAGACAGGGGCAAATGAGCAGTTCTTC. This translates into CASSFVETGANEQFF.

This clone showed up just a few times. The rearrangement uses TRBV30 and TRBJ2-1, with 8 bases fitting TRBD1. Germline lookup yields CDR1 GTSNPN and CDR2 SVGIG (reference sequence). The CDR3 contains 12 residues. V lost 2 bases to trimming and J lost 14 bases; unmatched junction nucleotides: 8. The CDR3 region is CAWSTSDRVKFF. Here the CDR3 DNA reads TGTGCCTGGAGTACCTCGGACAGGGTTAAGTTCTTC. Based on the CDR3 plus reference TRBV30 and TRBJ2-1, the full variable domain is SQTIHQWPATLVQPVGSPLSLECTVEGTSNPNLYWYRQAAGRGLQLLFYSVGIGQISSEVPQNLSASRPQDRQFILSSKKLLLSDSGFYLCAWSTSDRVKFFGPGTRLTVL.

This clone was observed a few times. The genes are TRBV10-3 and TRBJ2-1, with 8 bases that match TRBD2. Germline V gives CDR1 ENHRY, CDR2 SYGVKD. J was trimmed by 5 bases and V by 0 bases; bases with no gene match: 6. The CDR3 extends over 16 amino acids. In DNA, the CDR3 is TGTGCCATCAGTGAGTCGGTGGCGGGAGGAGACAATGAGCAGTTCTTC. This gives the protein CAISESVAGGDNEQFF.

V gene TRBV7-2 combines with J gene TRBJ1-1; no definite D call. Trimming stripped 6 bases from V and 4 bases from J, with 12 bases between. The CDR3 length is 13 residues. CDR1 SGHTA and CDR2 FQGNSA come from the germline V gene. CDR3 sequence reads: CASRSTLGTEAFF. The CDR3 DNA follows: TGTGCCAGCAGGTCCACTCTTGGCACTGAAGCTTTCTTT.